This TCR beta chain was observed in a study of blood T cell repertoires in COVID-19. Study-wide context: The study drew acute and convalescent COVID-19 samples from the United States, Italy and Spain. PBMCs, B-cell-depleted T cells, or T cells provided the cDNA or gDNA that made up the material.

Profiled with immunoSEQ multiplex PCR; TCRdb holds only in-frame clones, not every one. The sample contains 150,000 or so clones, about four fifths of which appear only once. This sequence was found in a woman aged 80 or over with acute or convalescent COVID-19. The sample taken for sequencing was peripheral blood.

The CDR3 spells CASRIGTANTEAFF. CDR3 sequence (DNA): TGTGCCAGTAGAATTGGTACAGCGAACACTGAAGCTTTCTTT. The V call is TRBV19, the J call TRBJ1-1; D is undetermined. V lost 6 bases and J 1 base, leaving 12 bases between the germline ends. Germline CDR1 and CDR2: LNHDA and SQIVND (reference sequence). This CDR3 has 14 amino acids.